Sequencing of this T cell receptor (beta chain) was carried out in a study of T cell changes during pregnancy in multiple sclerosis. The protocol was immunoSEQ multiplex PCR, while the TCRdb copy is restricted to in-frame clones and leaves out a portion. The table shows around 96,000 clones, with 80% to 95% occurring only once. The germline V gene encodes CDR1 MGHRA and CDR2 YSYEKL. The CDR3 extends over 12 amino acids. The ends were cut back, 8 bases at V and 7 bases at J, with 14 bases in the middle. The gene calls are TRBV4-1 and TRBJ1-1; D unresolved. This sample comprised peripheral blood, obtained in the first trimester of pregnancy. The receptor's source is a female donor with multiple sclerosis, enrolled in a pregnancy study. The CDR3 here is CASYSRRDEAFF. DNA of the CDR3: TGCGCCAGCTACTCTAGACGGGATGAAGCTTTCTTT.